A selection of T cell receptor beta chains follows, all from one sample in a study of cytomegalovirus exposure and HLA in healthy donors. Using immunoSEQ multiplex PCR, the repertoire was profiled, and TCRdb retains in-frame clones only, with some absent. The sample has about 120,000 clones, roughly 71% seen once. The material sequenced was PBMCs. The receptor source for this set is a middle-aged woman in good health and CMV-seropositive. The CDR3 runs from the conserved cysteine through the conserved F or W. D genes are given only for firm matches. Size is omitted from some rows. Given values are once, few, many or a class for expanded clones.

D gene: TRBD1; clone size: NA; V gene: TRBV11-1; J gene: TRBJ2-1; CDR3 protein: CASSPPGQLHNEQFF; CDR3 DNA: TGTGCCAGCAGCCCACCGGGACAGTTGCACAATGAGCAGTTCTTC
D gene: NA; clone size: few; V gene: TRBV18; J gene: TRBJ2-5; CDR3 protein: CASSPNRKETQYF; CDR3 DNA: TGTGCCAGCTCACCGAACAGAAAAGAGACCCAGTACTTC
D gene: TRBD2; clone size: NA; V gene: TRBV5-1; J gene: TRBJ2-6; CDR3 protein: CASSTGLAGSGANVLTF; CDR3 DNA: TGCGCCAGCAGCACGGGACTAGCGGGTTCTGGGGCCAACGTCCTGACTTTC
D gene: NA; clone size: NA; V gene: TRBV11-2; J gene: TRBJ2-1; CDR3 protein: CASRLTVDNEQFF; CDR3 DNA: TGTGCCAGCAGATTAACGGTCGACAATGAGCAGTTCTTC
D gene: NA; clone size: NA; V gene: TRBV4-3; J gene: TRBJ1-5; CDR3 protein: CASSQDREGDQPQHF; CDR3 DNA: TGCGCCAGCAGCCAAGATAGGGAGGGAGATCAGCCCCAGCATTTT
D gene: NA; clone size: NA; V gene: TRBV5-1; J gene: TRBJ2-6; CDR3 protein: CASSLAGSGSGANVLTF; CDR3 DNA: TGCGCCAGCAGCTTGGCCGGGAGTGGGTCTGGGGCCAACGTCCTGACTTTC
D gene: NA; clone size: NA; V gene: TRBV2; J gene: TRBJ2-7; CDR3 protein: CASSDYRDYEQYF; CDR3 DNA: TGTGCCAGCAGTGATTACAGGGACTACGAGCAGTACTTC
D gene: NA; clone size: NA; V gene: TRBV7-9; J gene: TRBJ1-1; CDR3 protein: CASSEQENTEAFF; CDR3 DNA: TGTGCCAGCAGCGAACAGGAGAACACTGAAGCTTTCTTT
D gene: NA; clone size: NA; V gene: TRBV30; J gene: TRBJ2-3; CDR3 protein: CAWTPGYGYTDTQYF; CDR3 DNA: TGTGCCTGGACCCCGGGGTACGGTTACACAGATACGCAGTATTTT
D gene: TRBD2; clone size: NA; V gene: TRBV4-3; J gene: TRBJ2-1; CDR3 protein: CASSQTSGSYYNEQFF; CDR3 DNA: TGCGCCAGCAGCCAGACTAGCGGGAGTTACTACAATGAGCAGTTCTTC
D gene: NA; clone size: few; V gene: TRBV7-6; J gene: TRBJ1-1; CDR3 protein: CASSLVPGGDTEAFF; CDR3 DNA: TGTGCCAGCAGCTTAGTCCCGGGGGGTGACACTGAAGCTTTCTTT
D gene: NA; clone size: NA; V gene: TRBV5-4; J gene: TRBJ1-1; CDR3 protein: CASSLSAGVVSTEAFF; CDR3 DNA: TGTGCCAGCAGCTTGTCGGCAGGGGTCGTAAGCACTGAAGCTTTCTTT
D gene: TRBD1; clone size: NA; V gene: TRBV19; J gene: TRBJ1-3; CDR3 protein: CASSQTGPGNTIYF; CDR3 DNA: TGTGCCAGTAGCCAGACAGGGCCCGGAAACACCATATATTTT
D gene: TRBD1; clone size: NA; V gene: TRBV5-1; J gene: TRBJ2-5; CDR3 protein: CASSLGGQAQETQYF; CDR3 DNA: TGCGCCAGCAGCTTGGGAGGACAGGCCCAAGAGACCCAGTACTTC
D gene: NA; clone size: NA; V gene: TRBV19; J gene: TRBJ1-5; CDR3 protein: CASRTDSAGQPQHF; CDR3 DNA: TGTGCCAGTAGAACGGACTCCGCCGGTCAGCCCCAGCATTTT
D gene: TRBD2; clone size: NA; V gene: TRBV5-1; J gene: TRBJ2-2; CDR3 protein: CASSFGGLTGGPPGELFF; CDR3 DNA: TGCGCCAGCAGCTTTGGGGGTCTGACGGGAGGGCCTCCCGGGGAGCTGTTTTTT
D gene: NA; clone size: NA; V gene: TRBV29-1; J gene: TRBJ2-4; CDR3 protein: CSVAGHANIQYF; CDR3 DNA: TGCAGCGTTGCCGGACACGCAAACATTCAGTACTTC
D gene: NA; clone size: few; V gene: TRBV7-8; J gene: TRBJ1-1; CDR3 protein: CASSSRPNTEAFF; CDR3 DNA: TGTGCCAGCAGCTCGAGGCCGAACACTGAAGCTTTCTTT
D gene: TRBD2; clone size: few; V gene: TRBV7-9; J gene: TRBJ2-2; CDR3 protein: CASSSRLAGSNTGELFF; CDR3 DNA: TGTGCCAGCAGCTCCAGACTAGCGGGATCGAACACCGGGGAGCTGTTTTTT
D gene: TRBD1; clone size: NA; V gene: TRBV5-6; J gene: TRBJ2-3; CDR3 protein: CASSPGQGEADTQYF; CDR3 DNA: TGTGCCAGCAGCCCGGGACAGGGTGAGGCAGATACGCAGTATTTT
D gene: TRBD1; clone size: NA; V gene: TRBV28; J gene: TRBJ1-5; CDR3 protein: CASRDRGGGSQPQHF; CDR3 DNA: TGTGCCAGCAGAGACAGGGGGGGAGGGTCTCAGCCCCAGCATTTT
D gene: NA; clone size: NA; V gene: TRBV28; J gene: TRBJ1-3; CDR3 protein: CASREGPGNTIYF; CDR3 DNA: TGTGCCAGCAGGGAGGGTCCAGGAAACACCATATATTTT
D gene: TRBD1; clone size: NA; V gene: TRBV2; J gene: TRBJ1-6; CDR3 protein: CASRRDRGGSPLHF; CDR3 DNA: TGTGCCAGCAGACGGGACAGGGGAGGTTCACCCCTCCACTTT
D gene: TRBD1; clone size: few; V gene: TRBV18; J gene: TRBJ1-2; CDR3 protein: CASSPSGGFYGYTF; CDR3 DNA: TGTGCCAGCTCACCATCAGGGGGTTTCTATGGCTACACCTTC